The clone carrying this T cell receptor beta chain was picked up a small number of times. Its antigen is unidentified. These data are taken from a study of molecular identifiers for immune sequencing clone quantification. MiXCR was run by TCRdb on the PCR reads, yielding one entry per CDR3 protein. This table holds around 320,000 distinct CDR3 sequences, roughly 24% found once. The V end was cut by 0 bases, the J end by 7 bases, with 11 bases between. Germline V lookup: CDR1 SGDLS, CDR2 YYNGEE. The length of the CDR3 is 14 residues. Study-wide results and caveats: Jurkat TCR RNA from one cell was spiked into fewer than 1.2 million naive cells, and it was reportedly detectable there.

When naive CD8 T cells were sorted, they were gated as CD8+CD4-CCR7+CD45RA+. Sample: naive CD8+ T cells from blood, with Jurkat cell RNA spiked in. The subset: FACS-sorted CD8+CD4-CCR7+CD45RA+ naive T cells. The chain uses TRBV9 and TRBJ2-1; D is ambiguous. The sequence was obtained from a human donor in good health. Some libraries in this study had Jurkat cell RNA spiked in. The CDR3 reads CASSVVDSPNEQFF. The CDR3 region has the DNA TGTGCCAGCAGCGTAGTCGACTCCCCGAATGAGCAGTTCTTC. Based on the CDR3 plus reference TRBV9 and TRBJ2-1, the full variable domain is DSGVTQTPKHLITATGQRVTLRCSPRSGDLSVYWYQQSLDQGLQFLIQYYNGEERAKGNILERFSAQQFPDLHSELNLSSLELGDSALYFCASSVVDSPNEQFFGPGTRLTVL.